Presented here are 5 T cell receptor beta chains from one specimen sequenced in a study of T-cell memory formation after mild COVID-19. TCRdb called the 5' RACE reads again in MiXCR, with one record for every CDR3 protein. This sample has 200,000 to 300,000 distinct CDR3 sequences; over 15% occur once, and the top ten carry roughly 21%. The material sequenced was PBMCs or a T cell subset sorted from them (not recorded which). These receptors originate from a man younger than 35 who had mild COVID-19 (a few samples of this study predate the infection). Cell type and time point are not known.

CDR3 region: CASSAGASNQPQHF. The CDR3 DNA follows: TGTGCTAGTTCTGCAGGGGCCAGCAATCAGCCCCAGCATTTT. V and J are TRBV12-5 and TRBJ1-5; D might be TRBD1 (6 bases). In germline, CDR1 is LGHNT, CDR2 FRNRAP. This CDR3 contains 14 residues. V shed 8 bases and J shed 1 base, with 12 bases lying between them.

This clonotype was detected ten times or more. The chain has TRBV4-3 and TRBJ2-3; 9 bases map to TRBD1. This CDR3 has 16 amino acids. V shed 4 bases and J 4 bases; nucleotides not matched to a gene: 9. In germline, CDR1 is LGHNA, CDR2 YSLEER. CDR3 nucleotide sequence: TGCGCCAGCAGCCGAACTCCGGGGACAGGGTCAGATACGCAGTATTTT. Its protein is CASSRTPGTGSDTQYF.

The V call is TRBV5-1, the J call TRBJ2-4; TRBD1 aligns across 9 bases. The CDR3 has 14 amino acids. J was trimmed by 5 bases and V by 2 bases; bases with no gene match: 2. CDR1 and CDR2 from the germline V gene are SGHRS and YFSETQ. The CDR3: CASSLRTGENIQYF. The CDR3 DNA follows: TGCGCCAGCAGCTTAAGGACAGGGGAAAACATTCAGTACTTC.

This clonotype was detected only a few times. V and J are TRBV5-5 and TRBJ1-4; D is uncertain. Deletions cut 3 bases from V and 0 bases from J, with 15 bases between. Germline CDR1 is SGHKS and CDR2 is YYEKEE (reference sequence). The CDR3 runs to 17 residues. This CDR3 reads CASSSLPPGATNEKLFF. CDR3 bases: TGTGCCAGCAGCTCGCTACCACCCGGGGCAACTAATGAAAAACTGTTTTTT. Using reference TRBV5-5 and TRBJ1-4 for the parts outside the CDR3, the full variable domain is DAGVTQSPTHLIKTRGQQVTLRCSPISGHKSVSWYQQVLGQGPQFIFQYYEKEERGRGNFPDRFSARQFPNYSSELNVNALLLGDSALYLCASSSLPPGATNEKLFFGSGTQLSVL.

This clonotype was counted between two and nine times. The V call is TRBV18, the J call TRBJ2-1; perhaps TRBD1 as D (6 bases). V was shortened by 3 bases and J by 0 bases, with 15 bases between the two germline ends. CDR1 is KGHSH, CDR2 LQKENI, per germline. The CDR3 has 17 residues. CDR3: CASSPRDTFSSYNEQFF. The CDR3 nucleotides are TGTGCCAGCTCACCTCGGGACACTTTCAGCTCCTACAATGAGCAGTTCTTC.